The 26 T cell receptor beta chains reported below all come from one sample, sequenced in a study of blood T cells in healthy people across ages. It was with a sample-barcoded 5' primer and a J-beta primer mix that a second PCR of about 7 to 12 cycles was run. From the 5' RACE reads, TCRdb called clonotypes with MiXCR, one entry per CDR3 protein. The profile shows 800,000 to 1,300,000 distinct CDR3 sequences, roughly a quarter of them singletons. These sequences were also reported in another study, on T cells of mothers and their children.

Specimen: blood. These receptors were obtained from a girl aged 2 to 10 in good health.

This clonotype was seen a handful of times. V and J are TRBV5-1 and TRBJ2-3; no firm D call. The CDR3 spans 14 residues. V lost 2 bases, J lost 5 bases, and 12 bases lay in between. Per germline, CDR1 SGHRS and CDR2 YFSETQ. CDR3 region: CASSLGLSLDTQYF. CDR3 in DNA: TGCGCCAGCAGCTTAGGCCTCTCCTTAGATACGCAGTATTTT.

This clonotype has only a few counts. This chain connects TRBV5-6 to TRBJ2-4; D possibly corresponds to TRBD1 (6 bases). Trimming took off 0 bases at V and 8 bases at J, with 12 bases between the two ends. Germline V gene data show CDR1 as SGHDT and CDR2 as YYEEEE. This CDR3 contains 14 residues. In DNA, the CDR3 is TGTGCCAGCAGCTTGGCTTCAGGGGCCGACATTCAGTACTTC. This gives the protein CASSLASGADIQYF.

The chain carries TRBV11-2 and TRBJ1-3; tentative D call: TRBD1 (5 bases). Trimming pared 0 bases from V and 8 bases from J, leaving 8 bases between. The CDR3 length is 13 residues. CDR1 and CDR2 from the germline V gene are SGHAT and FQNNGV. The CDR3 bases are TGTGCCAGCAGCTTAGACAGGGTGGACACCATATATTTT. It is translated as CASSLDRVDTIYF.

This clonotype was seen a handful of times. The rearrangement joins TRBV9 to TRBJ1-1; D remains ambiguous. V shed 0 bases and J shed 4 bases, with 7 bases lying between them. This CDR3 has 13 amino acids. Per germline, CDR1 SGDLS and CDR2 YYNGEE. The CDR3 sequence: CASSVVGSTEAFF. CDR3 bases: TGTGCCAGCAGCGTAGTGGGGTCCACTGAAGCTTTCTTT.

This clonotype was detected a few times. The chain couples TRBV25-1 to TRBJ2-1; TRBD2 agrees at 7 bases. The ends lost 3 bases at V and 7 bases at J; junction bases unmatched: 9. The germline V gene encodes CDR1 MGHDK and CDR2 SYGVNS. The CDR3 totals 15 residues. CDR3 loop: CASSDGREVLNEQFF. In DNA form, the CDR3 reads TGTGCCAGCAGTGATGGGAGGGAAGTATTGAATGAGCAGTTCTTC.

The rearrangement uses TRBV12-3 or TRBV12-4 and TRBJ1-3; D uncertain. CDR3 length: 11 amino acids. Trimming cost V 1 base and J 7 bases, with 2 bases left between them. CDR3 sequence: CASSLENTIYF. DNA of the CDR3: TGTGCCAGCAGTTTAGAGAACACCATATATTTT.

The rearrangement uses TRBV7-8 and TRBJ2-7; D is possibly TRBD2 (6 bases). The CDR3 contains 14 residues. The V gene lost 0 bases and the J gene lost 6 bases, with 12 bases spanning the gap. CDR1 is SGHVS, CDR2 FQNEAQ, per germline. The CDR3 bases are TGTGCCAGCAGCTTAGCGGGGAGGATGCTCGAGCAGTACTTC. This sequence encodes CASSLAGRMLEQYF.

This clonotype was seen more than once but under ten times. This chain joins TRBV4-2 and TRBJ2-3; maybe TRBD2 (6 bases). V lost 9 bases and J lost 2, with 18 bases in between. The CDR3 loop spans 15 amino acids. CDR1 is LGHNA, CDR2 YNFKEQ, per germline. The CDR3 sequence is CASGDSQEFTDTQYF. The CDR3, as DNA: TGTGCCAGTGGGGACTCGCAGGAATTCACAGATACGCAGTATTTT.

This chain joins TRBV13 and TRBJ1-5; D unclear. Germline V lookup: CDR1 PRHDT, CDR2 FYEKMQ (reference sequence). This CDR3 region has 14 residues. Trimming removed 7 bases from V and 6 bases from J, with 16 bases in between. CDR3 sequence: CASNRREGGQPQHF. The CDR3 nucleotides read TGTGCCAGCAATCGGAGGGAGGGTGGTCAGCCCCAGCATTTT.

This clonotype was recorded a few times. The chain uses TRBV5-6 and TRBJ2-5, with D tentatively TRBD1 (6 bases). The CDR3 covers 12 residues. Germline V gene lookup returns CDR1 SGHDT and CDR2 YYEEEE. V was cut by 1 base and J by 11 bases, with 12 bases left in between. CDR3 nucleotides: TGTGCCAGCAGCTTGACAGGGAAAGAGCAGTACTTC. Its protein is CASSLTGKEQYF.

Concerning this clonotype: Since no conserved phenylalanine or tryptophan closes the CDR3, a read error is the likely cause. The chain combines TRBV14 with TRBJ2-6; possible D gene TRBD1, 6 bases. V shed 0 bases and J shed 8 bases, with 8 bases lying between them. The CDR3 length is 14 residues. Per the germline V gene, CDR1 is SGHDN and CDR2 is FVKESK. The CDR3 is CASSQDGTPNVLTL. The CDR3 DNA reads TGTGCCAGCAGCCAAGATGGGACACCCAACGTCCTGACTTTA.

V is TRBV29-1 and J is TRBJ2-2; D is undetermined. The CDR3 has 13 residues. From germline, CDR1 is SQVTM and CDR2 ANQGSEA. Trimming pared 4 bases from V and 1 base from J, leaving 7 bases between. This chain's CDR3 is CSVARMNTGELFF. CDR3 nucleotides: TGCAGCGTTGCCAGGATGAACACCGGGGAGCTGTTTTTT.

The table lists this clonotype with a few counts. One end of the junction fails to match germline, which may point to a read error. The V call is TRBV6-1, the J call TRBJ1-1; no clear D. The length of the CDR3 is 13 residues. Per germline, CDR1 MNHNS and CDR2 SASEGT. CDR3 in DNA: TGTGCCAGCGGTGAGCCAGGTTACACTGAAGCTTTCTTT. Amino acids: CASGEPGYTEAFF.

This clonotype was detected only a few times. At one end the junction does not follow the germline gene, possibly because of a read error. The CDR3 nucleotides read TGTGCCAGCAGCCCCCTTGGCGGGGGGAGCCTGTTCTTC. It codes for CASSPLGGGSLFF. The rearrangement joins TRBV3-1 to TRBJ2-5; 8 bases are shared with TRBD2. This CDR3 comprises 13 residues. Germline-derived CDR1 and CDR2 are LGHDT and YNNKEL (reference sequence).

This clonotype was seen a single time. The V and J genes are TRBV6-2 or TRBV6-3 and TRBJ2-5, with a weak D call TRBD1 (6 bases). The DNA end is a closer match to TRBJ2-7, so the J assignment may be wrong. Germline loops: CDR1 MNHEY, CDR2 SVGEGT. CDR3 length: 13 residues. CDR3 protein: CASSYSRGHEQYF. The DNA of the CDR3 is TGTGCCAGCAGTTACTCCAGGGGACACGAGCAGTACTTC.

This clonotype was counted between two and nine times. The chain joins TRBV7-6 to TRBJ1-4, with 9 bases that match TRBD1. CDR3 length: 15 amino acids. Germline values: CDR1 SGHVS, CDR2 FNYEAQ. V dropped 4 bases and J dropped 5; count of bases not matched to a gene: 5. CDR3 loop: CASSWGQGKNEKLFF. CDR3 coding DNA: TGTGCCAGCAGCTGGGGACAGGGAAAAAATGAAAAACTGTTTTTT.

V gene TRBV27 combines with J gene TRBJ2-1; 7 bases are a match to TRBD2. The germline gives CDR1 MNHEY, CDR2 SMNVEV (reference sequence). This CDR3 is built from 15 residues. J was trimmed by 5 bases and V by 6 bases; bases with no gene match: 10. Written as DNA, the CDR3 is TGTGCCAGCAGGCTAATGGCGGGGGATCACAATGAGCAGTTCTTC. Its protein product is CASRLMAGDHNEQFF.

V gene TRBV4-1 combines with J gene TRBJ1-4; TRBD1 matches 7 bases. CDR1 is MGHRA, CDR2 YSYEKL, per germline. There are 15 residues in the CDR3. Trimming took 1 base from V and 8 from J; bases not matched to a gene: 7. The CDR3 nucleotides read TGCGCCAGCAGCCAAGTTTTAACCAGGGGGGAAAAACTGTTTTTT. Translated: CASSQVLTRGEKLFF.

The rearrangement uses TRBV29-1 and TRBJ2-4; either TRBD1 or TRBD2 may fit D (6 bases each). The germline gives CDR1 SQVTM, CDR2 ANQGSEA. This CDR3 region has 14 residues. V dropped 6 bases and J dropped 2 bases, with 14 bases sitting between them. DNA for the CDR3: TGCAGCGTCTTGGGGGGCGACTCCAAAAACATTCAGTACTTC. Protein sequence: CSVLGGDSKNIQYF.

This clonotype was seen a handful of times. The rearrangement links TRBV20-1 to TRBJ2-7, with 9 bases matching TRBD2. With 6 bases clipped from V and 1 base from J, the junction kept 7 bases outside the gene matches. The germline gives CDR1 DFQATT, CDR2 SNEGSKA (reference sequence). CDR3 length: 14 residues. CDR3 sequence (DNA): TGCAGTGCAGTAGCGGGGGACAAATCCTACGAGCAGTACTTC. As protein: CSAVAGDKSYEQYF.

V gene TRBV20-1 combines with J gene TRBJ2-5; 14 nucleotides match TRBD2. The J call is in doubt because the DNA end fits TRBJ2-7 better. Germline-derived CDR1 and CDR2 are DFQATT and SNEGSKA (reference sequence). The CDR3 runs to 16 residues. The CDR3 nucleotides are TGCAGTGCTCACCAGTTCGGGACTAGCGGGGGCTACGAGCAGTACTTC. It encodes CSAHQFGTSGGYEQYF.

The chain is built from TRBV5-1 and TRBJ2-3, with D maybe TRBD1 (6 bases). The germline CDR1 and CDR2 sequences are SGHRS and YFSETQ. V dropped 0 bases and J dropped 0 bases, with 11 bases sitting between them. The CDR3 has 16 amino acids. The CDR3 DNA is TGCGCCAGCAGCTTGGAGGGACACCCAAGCACAGATACGCAGTATTTT. It yields the protein CASSLEGHPSTDTQYF.

The V and J genes are TRBV20-1 and TRBJ1-1; D is unclear. The CDR3 length is 15 residues. CDR1 and CDR2 (germline): DFQATT, SNEGSKA (reference sequence). V was trimmed by 0 bases and J by 0 bases, leaving 11 bases between them. The CDR3 sequence is CSAREEARLNTEAFF. The CDR3 nucleotides are TGCAGTGCTAGAGAAGAGGCGAGATTGAACACTGAAGCTTTCTTT.

This clonotype was detected only a few times. The J gene is TRBJ2-5, the V gene TRBV20-1, with a possible D match to TRBD1 (5 bases). Trimming left V 5 bases short and J 6 bases short, with 10 bases between. The CDR3 consists of 11 residues. Looked up from germline, CDR1 is DFQATT and CDR2 is SNEGSKA (reference sequence). The CDR3 nucleotides read TGCAGTGCTCAGGGCCCAAAGACCCAGTACTTC. It specifies CSAQGPKTQYF.

This clonotype was detected only a few times. This chain uses TRBV5-6 with TRBJ2-1; 8 bases fit TRBD1. CDR1 is SGHDT, CDR2 YYEEEE, per germline. There are 16 residues in the CDR3. V was pared by 4 bases and J by 9 bases, with 15 bases of the junction left unmatched. The CDR3 region has the DNA TGTGCCAGCAGCCGGACAGGGCGAAAGTTCCCTGGTGAGCAGTTCTTC. This codes for CASSRTGRKFPGEQFF. Full variable domain (outside the CDR3, taken from reference TRBV5-6 and TRBJ2-1): DAGVTQSPTHLIKTRGQQVTLRCSPKSGHDTVSWYQQALGQGPQFIFQYYEEEERQRGNFPDRFSGHQFPNYSSELNVNALLLGDSALYLCASSRTGRKFPGEQFFGPGTRLTVL.

In DNA form, the CDR3 reads TGTGCCAGCAGCCGCGAAGCCACCCTAATGGGGAACACCATATATTTT. Amino acid sequence: CASSREATLMGNTIYF. The gene calls are TRBV4-2 and TRBJ1-3; D gene uncertain. V lost 4 bases and J 7 bases, leaving 20 bases between the germline ends. Germline V gene lookup returns CDR1 LGHNA and CDR2 YNFKEQ. The CDR3 loop spans 16 amino acids.